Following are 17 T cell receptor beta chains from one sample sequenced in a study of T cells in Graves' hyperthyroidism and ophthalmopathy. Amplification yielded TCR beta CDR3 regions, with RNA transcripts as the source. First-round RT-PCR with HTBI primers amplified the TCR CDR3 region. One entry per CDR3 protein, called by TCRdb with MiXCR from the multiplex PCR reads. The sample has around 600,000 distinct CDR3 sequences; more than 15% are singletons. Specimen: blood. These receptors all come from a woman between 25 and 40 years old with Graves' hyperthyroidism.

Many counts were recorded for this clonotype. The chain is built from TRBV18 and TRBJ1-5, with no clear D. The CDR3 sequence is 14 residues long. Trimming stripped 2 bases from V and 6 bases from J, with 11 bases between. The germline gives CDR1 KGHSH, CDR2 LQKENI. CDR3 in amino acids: CASSPRPDSQPQHF. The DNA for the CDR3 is TGTGCCAGCTCACCAAGGCCAGATTCTCAGCCCCAGCATTTT.

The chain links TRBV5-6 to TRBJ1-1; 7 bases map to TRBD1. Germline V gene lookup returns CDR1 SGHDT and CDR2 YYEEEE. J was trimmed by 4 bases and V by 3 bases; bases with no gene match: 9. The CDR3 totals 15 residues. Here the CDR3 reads CASSWGWTGVTEAFF. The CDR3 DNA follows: TGTGCCAGCAGCTGGGGTTGGACAGGCGTCACTGAAGCTTTCTTT.

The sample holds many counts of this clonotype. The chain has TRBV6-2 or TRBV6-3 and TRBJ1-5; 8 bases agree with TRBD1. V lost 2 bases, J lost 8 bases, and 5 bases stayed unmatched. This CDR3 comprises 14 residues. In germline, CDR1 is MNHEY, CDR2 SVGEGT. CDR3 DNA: TGTGCCAGCAGTTACACCACAGGGGGTAAGCCCCAGCATTTT. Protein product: CASSYTTGGKPQHF.

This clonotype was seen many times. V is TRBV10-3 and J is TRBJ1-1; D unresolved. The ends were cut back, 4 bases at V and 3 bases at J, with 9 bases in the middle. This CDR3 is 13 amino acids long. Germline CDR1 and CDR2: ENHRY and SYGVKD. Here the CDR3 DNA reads TGTGCCATCAGTGTGCTTGGCGACACTGAAGCTTTCTTT. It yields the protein CAISVLGDTEAFF.

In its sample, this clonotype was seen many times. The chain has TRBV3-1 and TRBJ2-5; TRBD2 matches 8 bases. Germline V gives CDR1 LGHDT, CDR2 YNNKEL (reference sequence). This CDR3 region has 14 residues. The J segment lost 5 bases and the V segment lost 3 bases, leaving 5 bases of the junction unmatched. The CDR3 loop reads CASSQEVAGETQYF. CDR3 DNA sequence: TGTGCCAGCAGCCAGGAGGTAGCGGGGGAGACCCAGTACTTC.

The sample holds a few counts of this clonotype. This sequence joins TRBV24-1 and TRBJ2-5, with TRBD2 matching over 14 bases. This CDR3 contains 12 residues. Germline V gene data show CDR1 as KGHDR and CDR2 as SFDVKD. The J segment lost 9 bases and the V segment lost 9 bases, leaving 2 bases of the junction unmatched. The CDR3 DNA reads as TGTGCCACCGAGGGACTAGCGGGAGCCCAGTACTTC. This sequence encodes CATEGLAGAQYF.

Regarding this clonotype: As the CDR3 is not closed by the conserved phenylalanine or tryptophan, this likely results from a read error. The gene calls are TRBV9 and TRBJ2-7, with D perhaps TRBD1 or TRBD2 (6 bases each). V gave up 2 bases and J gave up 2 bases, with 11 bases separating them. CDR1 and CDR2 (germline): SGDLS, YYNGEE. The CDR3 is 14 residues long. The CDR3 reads CASSVGGQTYEQYS. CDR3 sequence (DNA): TGTGCCAGCAGCGTGGGAGGACAGACCTACGAGCAGTACTCC.

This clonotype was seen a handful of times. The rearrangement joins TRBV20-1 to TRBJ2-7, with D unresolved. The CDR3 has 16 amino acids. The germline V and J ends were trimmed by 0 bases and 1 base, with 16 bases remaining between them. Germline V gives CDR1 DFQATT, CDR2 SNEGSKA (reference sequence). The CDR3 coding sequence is TGCAGTGCTAGAGATTCCCTAAGCGTAATTTCCTACGAGCAGTACTTC. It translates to CSARDSLSVISYEQYF.

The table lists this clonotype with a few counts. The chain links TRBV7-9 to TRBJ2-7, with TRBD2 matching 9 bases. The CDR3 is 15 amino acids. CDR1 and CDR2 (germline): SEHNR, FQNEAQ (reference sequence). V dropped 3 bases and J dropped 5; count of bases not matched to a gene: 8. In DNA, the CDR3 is TGTGCCAGCAGCTTTTTAGCGGGAGTTGGCGACGAGCAGTACTTC. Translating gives CASSFLAGVGDEQYF.

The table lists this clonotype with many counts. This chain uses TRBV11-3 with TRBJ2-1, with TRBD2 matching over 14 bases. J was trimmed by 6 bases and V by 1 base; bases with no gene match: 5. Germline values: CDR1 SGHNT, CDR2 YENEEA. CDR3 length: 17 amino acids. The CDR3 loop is CASSLGTGTSGGNEQFF. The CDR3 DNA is TGTGCCAGCAGCTTAGGAACCGGGACTAGCGGGGGCAATGAGCAGTTCTTC. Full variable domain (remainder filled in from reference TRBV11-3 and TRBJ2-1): EAGVVQSPRYKIIEKKQPVAFWCNPISGHNTLYWYLQNLGQGPELLIRYENEEAVDDSQLPKDRFSAERLKGVDSTLKIQPAELGDSAVYLCASSLGTGTSGGNEQFFGPGTRLTVL.

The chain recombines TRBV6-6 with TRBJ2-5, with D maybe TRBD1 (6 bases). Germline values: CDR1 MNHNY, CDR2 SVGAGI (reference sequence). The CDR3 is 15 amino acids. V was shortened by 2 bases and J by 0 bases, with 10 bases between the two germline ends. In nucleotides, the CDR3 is TGTGCCAGCAGTTACAACAGGGCCCACCAAGAGACCCAGTACTTC. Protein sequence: CASSYNRAHQETQYF.

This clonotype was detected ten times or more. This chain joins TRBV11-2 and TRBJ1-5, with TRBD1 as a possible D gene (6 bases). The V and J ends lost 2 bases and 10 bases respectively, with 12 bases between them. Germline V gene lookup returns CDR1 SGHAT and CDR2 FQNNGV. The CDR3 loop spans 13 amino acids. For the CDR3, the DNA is TGTGCCAGCAGCTTACACTGGGACAAACCCCAGCATTTT. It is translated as CASSLHWDKPQHF.

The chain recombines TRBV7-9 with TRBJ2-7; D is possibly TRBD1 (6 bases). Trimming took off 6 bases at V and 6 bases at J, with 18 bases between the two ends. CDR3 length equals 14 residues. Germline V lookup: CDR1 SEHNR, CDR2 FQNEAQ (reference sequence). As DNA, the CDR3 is TGTGCCAGCAGTACAACAGGGCCGAGCCGCGAGCAGTACTTC. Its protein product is CASSTTGPSREQYF.

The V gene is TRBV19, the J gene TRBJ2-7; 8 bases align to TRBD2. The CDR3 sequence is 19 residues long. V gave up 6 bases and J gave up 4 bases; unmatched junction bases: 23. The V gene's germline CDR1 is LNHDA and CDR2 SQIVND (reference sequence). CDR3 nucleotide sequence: TGTGCCAGTAGCAATACCGGGGGTGCACGGGAGGGCCCTACGTACGAGCAGTACTTC. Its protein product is CASSNTGGAREGPTYEQYF.

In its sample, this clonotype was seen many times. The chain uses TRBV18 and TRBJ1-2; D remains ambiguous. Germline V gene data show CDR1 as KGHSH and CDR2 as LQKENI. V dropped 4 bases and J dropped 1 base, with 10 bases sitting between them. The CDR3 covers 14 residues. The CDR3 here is CASSRAEDNYGYTF. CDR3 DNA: TGTGCCAGCTCACGGGCAGAGGATAACTATGGCTACACCTTC.

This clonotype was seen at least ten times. This chain's CDR3 is CASSLAGDRGQVEQYF. DNA of the CDR3: TGCGCCAGCAGCTTGGCCGGGGACAGGGGGCAAGTCGAGCAGTACTTC. V and J are TRBV5-1 and TRBJ2-7; TRBD1 aligns across 12 bases. J gave up 6 bases and V 0 bases, and 7 bases lay outside the gene matches. Germline V gene data show CDR1 as SGHRS and CDR2 as YFSETQ. The CDR3 length is 16 residues. Complete variable domain (other parts from reference TRBV5-1 and TRBJ2-7): KAGVTQTPRYLIKTRGQQVTLSCSPISGHRSVSWYQQTPGQGLQFLFEYFSETQRNKGNFPGRFSGRQFSNSRSEMNVSTLELGDSALYLCASSLAGDRGQVEQYFGPGTRLTVT.

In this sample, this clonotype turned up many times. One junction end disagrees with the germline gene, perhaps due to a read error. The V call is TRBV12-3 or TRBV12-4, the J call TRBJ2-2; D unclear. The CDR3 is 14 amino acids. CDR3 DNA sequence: TGTGCCAGCAGCTTAGGACGGAACACCGGGGAGCTGTTTTTT. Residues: CASSLGRNTGELFF.